This T cell receptor beta chain originates from a study of CD8 T cells in Susac syndrome. When the RNA was reverse transcribed, random hexamers were used with an input of 0.5 to 1 ug. Each CDR3 protein is one row after TCRdb ran MiXCR on the immunoSEQ multiplex PCR reads. The sample yields around 56,000 distinct CDR3 sequences, around nine tenths seen once. The CDR3 runs 14 residues. The ends were cut back, 1 base at V and 3 bases at J, with 10 bases in the middle. Germline-derived CDR1 and CDR2 are SGDLS and YYNGEE. V usage is TRBV9 and J usage is TRBJ2-5, with TRBD2 as a possible D gene (6 bases). This TCR came from a human donor in good health. The sequencing sample was made of CD8+ T cells from PBMCs. The CDR3 coding sequence is TGTGCCAGCAGCGTAACGTCGGGGGAAGAGACCCAGTACTTC. The encoded protein is CASSVTSGEETQYF.